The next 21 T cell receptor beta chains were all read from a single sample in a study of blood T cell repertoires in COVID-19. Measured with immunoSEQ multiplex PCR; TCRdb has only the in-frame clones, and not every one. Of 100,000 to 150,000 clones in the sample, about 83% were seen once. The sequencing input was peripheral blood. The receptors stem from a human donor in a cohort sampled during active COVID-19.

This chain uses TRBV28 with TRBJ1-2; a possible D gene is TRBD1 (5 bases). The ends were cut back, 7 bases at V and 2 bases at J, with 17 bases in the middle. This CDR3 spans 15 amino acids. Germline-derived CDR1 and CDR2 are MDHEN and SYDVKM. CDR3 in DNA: TGTGCCAGCAAGGAGGGGCAGGACAACAACTATGGCTACACCTTC. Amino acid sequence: CASKEGQDNNYGYTF.

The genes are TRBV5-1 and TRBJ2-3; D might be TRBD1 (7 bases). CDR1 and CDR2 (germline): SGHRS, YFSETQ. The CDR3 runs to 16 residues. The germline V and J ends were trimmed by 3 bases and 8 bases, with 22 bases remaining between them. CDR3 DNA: TGCGCCAGCAGCTCAGGGACAGCGCCCCTCGGGGGTACGCAGTATTTT. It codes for CASSSGTAPLGGTQYF.

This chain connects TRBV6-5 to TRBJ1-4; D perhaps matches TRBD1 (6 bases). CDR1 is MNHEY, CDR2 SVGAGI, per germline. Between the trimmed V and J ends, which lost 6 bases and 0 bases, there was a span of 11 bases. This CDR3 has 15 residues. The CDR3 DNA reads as TGTGCCAGCAGCCGTGGACAGCCAACTAATGAAAAACTGTTTTTT. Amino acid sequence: CASSRGQPTNEKLFF.

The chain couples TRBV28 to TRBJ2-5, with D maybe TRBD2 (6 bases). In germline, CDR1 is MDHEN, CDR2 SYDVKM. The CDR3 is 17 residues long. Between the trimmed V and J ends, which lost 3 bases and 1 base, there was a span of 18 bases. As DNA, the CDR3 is TGTGCCAGCAGTTTTCTACCGGGACTTAATATCCAAGAGACCCAGTACTTC. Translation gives CASSFLPGLNIQETQYF.

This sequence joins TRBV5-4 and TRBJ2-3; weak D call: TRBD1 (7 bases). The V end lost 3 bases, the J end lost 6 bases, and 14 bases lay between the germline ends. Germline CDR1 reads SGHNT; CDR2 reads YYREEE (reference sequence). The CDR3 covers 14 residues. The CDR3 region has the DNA TGTGCCAGCAGCTACCAGGGGGGCCGCGATACGCAGTATTTT. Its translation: CASSYQGGRDTQYF.

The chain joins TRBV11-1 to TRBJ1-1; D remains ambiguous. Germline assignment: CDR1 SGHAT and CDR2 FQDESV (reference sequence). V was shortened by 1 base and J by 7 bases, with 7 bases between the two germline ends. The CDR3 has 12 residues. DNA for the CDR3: TGTGCCAGCAGCTTAGGTCCGGGTGAAGCTTTCTTT. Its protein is CASSLGPGEAFF.

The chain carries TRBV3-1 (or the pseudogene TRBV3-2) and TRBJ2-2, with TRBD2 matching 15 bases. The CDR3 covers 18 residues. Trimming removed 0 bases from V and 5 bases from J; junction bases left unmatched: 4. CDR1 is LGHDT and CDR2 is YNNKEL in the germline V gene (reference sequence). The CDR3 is CASSQEGLAGGGTGELFF. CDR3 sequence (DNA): TGTGCCAGCAGCCAAGAGGGACTAGCGGGAGGAGGAACCGGGGAGCTGTTTTTT.

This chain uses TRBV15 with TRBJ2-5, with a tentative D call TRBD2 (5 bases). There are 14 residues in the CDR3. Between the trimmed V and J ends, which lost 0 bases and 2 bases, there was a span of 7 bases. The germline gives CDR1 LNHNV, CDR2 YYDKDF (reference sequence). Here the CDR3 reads CATSRDRTQETQYF. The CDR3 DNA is TGTGCCACCAGCAGAGATCGGACTCAAGAGACCCAGTACTTC. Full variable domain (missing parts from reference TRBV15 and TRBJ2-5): DAMVIQNPRYQVTQFGKPVTLSCSQTLNHNVMYWYQQKSSQAPKLLFHYYDKDFNNEADTPDNFQSRRPNTSFCFLDIRSPGLGDTAMYLCATSRDRTQETQYFGPGTRLLVL.

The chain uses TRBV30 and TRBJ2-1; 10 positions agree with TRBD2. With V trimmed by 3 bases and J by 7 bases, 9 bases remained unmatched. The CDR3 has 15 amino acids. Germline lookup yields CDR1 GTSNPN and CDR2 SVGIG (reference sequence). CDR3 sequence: CAWSRTSGKGNEQFF. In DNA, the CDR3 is TGTGCCTGGAGCAGAACTAGCGGGAAAGGGAATGAGCAGTTCTTC.

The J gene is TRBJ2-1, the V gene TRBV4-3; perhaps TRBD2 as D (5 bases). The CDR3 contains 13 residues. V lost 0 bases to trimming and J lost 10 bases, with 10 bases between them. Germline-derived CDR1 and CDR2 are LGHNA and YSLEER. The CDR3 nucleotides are TGCGCCAGCAGCCAAGATCTGAGGGAGGAGCAGTTCTTC. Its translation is CASSQDLREEQFF.

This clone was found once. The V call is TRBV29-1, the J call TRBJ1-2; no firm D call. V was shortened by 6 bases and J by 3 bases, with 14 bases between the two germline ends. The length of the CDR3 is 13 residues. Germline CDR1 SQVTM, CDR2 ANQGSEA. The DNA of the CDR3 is TGCAGCGTCCTTAGCCTTCGGGACTATGGCTACACCTTC. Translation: CSVLSLRDYGYTF.

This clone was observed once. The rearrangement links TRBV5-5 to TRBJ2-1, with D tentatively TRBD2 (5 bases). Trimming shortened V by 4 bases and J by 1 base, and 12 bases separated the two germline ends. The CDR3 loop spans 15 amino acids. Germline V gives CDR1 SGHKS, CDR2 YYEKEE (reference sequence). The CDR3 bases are TGTGCCAGCAGCAGGGCGGGCGAATCCTACAATGAGCAGTTCTTC. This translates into CASSRAGESYNEQFF.

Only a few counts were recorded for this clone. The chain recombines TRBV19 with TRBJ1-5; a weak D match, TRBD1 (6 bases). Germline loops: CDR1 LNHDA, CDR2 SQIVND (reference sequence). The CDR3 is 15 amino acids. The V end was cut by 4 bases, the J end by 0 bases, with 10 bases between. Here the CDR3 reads CASSRQVLSNQPQHF. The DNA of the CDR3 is TGTGCCAGTAGTAGACAGGTTCTTAGCAATCAGCCCCAGCATTTT.

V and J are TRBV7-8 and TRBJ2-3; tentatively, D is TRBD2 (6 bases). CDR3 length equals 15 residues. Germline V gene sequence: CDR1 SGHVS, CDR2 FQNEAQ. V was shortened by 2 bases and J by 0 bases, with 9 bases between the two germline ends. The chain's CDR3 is CASSLTAGSTDTQYF. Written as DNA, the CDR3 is TGTGCCAGCAGCTTAACGGCGGGGAGCACAGATACGCAGTATTTT.

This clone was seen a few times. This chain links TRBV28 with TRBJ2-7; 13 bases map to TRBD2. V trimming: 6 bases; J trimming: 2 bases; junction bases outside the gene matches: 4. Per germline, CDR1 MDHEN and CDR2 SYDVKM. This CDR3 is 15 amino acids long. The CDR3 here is CASRQTSGRAYEQYF. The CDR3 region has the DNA TGTGCCAGCAGACAAACTAGCGGGAGGGCCTACGAGCAGTACTTC. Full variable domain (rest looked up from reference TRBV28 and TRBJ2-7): DVKVTQSSRYLVKRTGEKVFLECVQDMDHENMFWYRQDPGLGLRLIYFSYDVKMKEKGDIPEGYSVSREKKERFSLILESASTNQTSMYLCASRQTSGRAYEQYFGPGTRLTVT.

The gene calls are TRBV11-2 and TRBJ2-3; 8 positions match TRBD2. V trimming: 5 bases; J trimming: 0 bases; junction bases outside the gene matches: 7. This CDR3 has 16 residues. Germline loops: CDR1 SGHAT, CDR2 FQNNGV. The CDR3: CASSETAGASTDTQYF. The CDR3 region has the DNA TGTGCCAGCAGCGAGACAGCGGGAGCTAGCACAGATACGCAGTATTTT.

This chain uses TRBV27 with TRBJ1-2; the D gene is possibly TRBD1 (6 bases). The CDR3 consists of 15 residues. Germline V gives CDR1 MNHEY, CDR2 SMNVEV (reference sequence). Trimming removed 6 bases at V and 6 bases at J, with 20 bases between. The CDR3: CASRAHLQGQDGYTF. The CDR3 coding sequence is TGTGCCAGCAGGGCCCACTTACAGGGTCAGGATGGCTACACCTTC.

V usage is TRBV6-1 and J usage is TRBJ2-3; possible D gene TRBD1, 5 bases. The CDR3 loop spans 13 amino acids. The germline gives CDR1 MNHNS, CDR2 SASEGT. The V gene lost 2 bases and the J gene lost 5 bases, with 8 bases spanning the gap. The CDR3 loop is CASSEQRGDTQYF. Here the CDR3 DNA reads TGTGCCAGCAGTGAACAAAGGGGAGATACGCAGTATTTT.

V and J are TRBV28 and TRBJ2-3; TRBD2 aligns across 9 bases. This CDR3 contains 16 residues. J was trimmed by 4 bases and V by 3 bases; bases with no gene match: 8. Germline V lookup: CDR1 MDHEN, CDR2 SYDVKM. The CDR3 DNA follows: TGTGCCAGCAGTTTGGGGCGTGCGGGAGGGCCAGATACGCAGTATTTT. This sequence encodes CASSLGRAGGPDTQYF.

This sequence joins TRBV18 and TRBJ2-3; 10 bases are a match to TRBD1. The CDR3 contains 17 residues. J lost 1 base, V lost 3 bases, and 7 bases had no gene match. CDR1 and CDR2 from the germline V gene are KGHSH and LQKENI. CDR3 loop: CASSPNSGTGGTDTQYF. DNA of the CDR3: TGTGCCAGCTCACCGAATTCCGGGACAGGGGGCACAGATACGCAGTATTTT.

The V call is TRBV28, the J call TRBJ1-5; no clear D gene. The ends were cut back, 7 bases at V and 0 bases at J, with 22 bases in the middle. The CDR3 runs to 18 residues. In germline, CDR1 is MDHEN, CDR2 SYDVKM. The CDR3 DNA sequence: TGTGCCAGCATCGGCAGCGGTCTCATCACCGCTAGCAATCAGCCCCAGCATTTT. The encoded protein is CASIGSGLITASNQPQHF.